These 27 T cell receptor beta chains share one sample of origin, sequenced in a study of shared clonotypes between healthy human individuals. The table came from immunoSEQ multiplex PCR; TCRdb's copy has only in-frame clones and leaves some out. The sample lists some 2,500,000 clones; 93% were seen once. Sequencing was done on a sample of naive CD4+ T cells from PBMCs. The subset is: CD45RA+ positively selected. These receptors were taken from a young man in good health. Some clones in this sample may be carry-over from other donors' samples.

Concerning this clone: Other DNA sequences in the sample encode the same CDR3. The V and J genes are TRBV9 and TRBJ2-1; D possibly corresponds to TRBD1 (6 bases). Germline CDR1 reads SGDLS; CDR2 reads YYNGEE. This CDR3 has 16 amino acids. V lost 0 bases, J lost 4 bases, and 14 bases lay in between. CDR3: CASSVGGLANYNEQFF. DNA of the CDR3: TGTGCCAGCAGCGTAGGGGGGCTAGCTAATTACAATGAGCAGTTCTTC.

The chain combines TRBV27 with TRBJ1-5, with D hard to call. Trimming stripped 4 bases from V and 9 bases from J, with 16 bases between. This CDR3 spans 14 amino acids. The germline V gene encodes CDR1 MNHEY and CDR2 SMNVEV (reference sequence). In DNA, the CDR3 is TGTGCCAGCAGTTCCGACGGTGGCGGAGGGCCCCAGCATTTT. This sequence encodes CASSSDGGGGPQHF.

This chain uses TRBV13 with TRBJ2-7; a possible D gene is TRBD1 (6 bases). Per the germline V gene, CDR1 is PRHDT and CDR2 is FYEKMQ (reference sequence). Between the trimmed V and J ends, which lost 5 bases and 8 bases, there was a span of 19 bases. The length of the CDR3 is 14 residues. The CDR3 reads CASSRDIPYEKQYF. CDR3 nucleotide sequence: TGTGCCAGCAGCAGGGACATTCCCTACGAGAAGCAGTACTTC.

The rearrangement uses TRBV2 and TRBJ2-5, with TRBD2 as a possible D gene (5 bases). The tail of the sequence fits TRBJ2-7 better, so the J call may be wrong. The V gene's germline CDR1 is SNHLY and CDR2 FYNNEI. The CDR3 sequence is 14 residues long. The CDR3 here is CASTTVEGGHEQYF. The CDR3, as DNA: TGTGCCAGCACCACTGTCGAGGGTGGCCACGAGCAGTACTTC.

This chain uses TRBV18 with TRBJ1-1, with a tentative D call TRBD1 (6 bases). Looked up from germline, CDR1 is KGHSH and CDR2 is LQKENI. V was pared by 8 bases and J by 1 base, with 11 bases between. The CDR3 sequence is 13 residues long. In nucleotides, the CDR3 is TGTGCCAGCCAGAGGGGGGGGAACACTGAAGCTTTCTTT. As protein: CASQRGGNTEAFF.

The sample holds one count of this clone. CDR3 in amino acids: CSSDRVYEQYF. The CDR3 bases are TGCAGTTCGGACAGGGTCTACGAGCAGTACTTC. The chain links TRBV20-1 to TRBJ2-7, with TRBD1 identical over 8 bases. With V trimmed by 8 bases and J by 3 bases, 3 bases remained unmatched. There are 11 residues in the CDR3. CDR1 DFQATT and CDR2 SNEGSKA come from the germline V gene (reference sequence).

The chain employs TRBV30 and TRBJ1-1; 8 bases are shared with TRBD1. The trim removed 2 bases at V and 11 bases at J, leaving 1 base unmatched. CDR3 size: 10 residues. Per the germline V gene, CDR1 is GTSNPN and CDR2 is SVGIG (reference sequence). CDR3 coding DNA: TGTGCCTGGAGTCGGACAGGGGCTTTCTTT. Translated: CAWSRTGAFF.

This clone was seen a single time. One junction end does not reproduce the germline sequence, and a read error may be involved. The rearrangement joins TRBV2 to TRBJ1-6; D may be TRBD1 (5 bases). This CDR3 has 15 residues. Germline V lookup: CDR1 SNHLY, CDR2 FYNNEI. The CDR3 loop reads CASSDRESFNSPLHF. The CDR3 DNA follows: TGTGCCAGCAGTGACAGGGAGTCCTTTAATTCACCCCTCCACTTT.

Here the CDR3 reads CASRPTVRGTDTQYF. CDR3 coding DNA: TGTGCCAGCCGACCAACCGTCCGGGGCACAGATACGCAGTATTTT. The V gene is TRBV7-9, the J gene TRBJ2-3; D is ambiguous. This CDR3 has 15 residues. The V and J ends lost 8 bases and 1 base respectively, with 16 bases between them. Germline CDR1 and CDR2: SEHNR and FQNEAQ (reference sequence).

This chain uses TRBV25-1 with TRBJ2-7; 9 bases are a match to TRBD1. J was trimmed by 5 bases and V by 2 bases; bases with no gene match: 7. The length of the CDR3 is 15 residues. Germline-derived CDR1 and CDR2 are MGHDK and SYGVNS. CDR3 sequence reads: CASSEPRTGDNEQYF. The CDR3 region has the DNA TGTGCCAGCAGTGAACCTAGGACAGGGGACAACGAGCAGTACTTC.

The V and J genes are TRBV9 and TRBJ2-3; no definite D call. Looked up from germline, CDR1 is SGDLS and CDR2 is YYNGEE. The CDR3 extends over 14 amino acids. Trimming removed 2 bases from V and 2 bases from J, with 9 bases in between. The CDR3 DNA reads as TGTGCCAGCAGCGTTCGCCCCCTCACAGATACGCAGTATTTT. Its protein product is CASSVRPLTDTQYF.

The genes are TRBV6-6 and TRBJ2-1; a weak D match, TRBD2 (6 bases). The germline V gene has CDR1 MNHNY and CDR2 SVGAGI (reference sequence). The CDR3 extends over 16 amino acids. Trimming removed 8 bases at V and 7 bases at J, with 24 bases between. Here the CDR3 DNA reads TGTGCCAGCGGATATGGGACTTCCCGGGTTGGAAATGAGCAGTTCTTC. It specifies CASGYGTSRVGNEQFF.

This sequence joins TRBV11-2 and TRBJ2-1; D perhaps matches TRBD2 (5 bases). In germline, CDR1 is SGHAT, CDR2 FQNNGV. The CDR3 spans 16 residues. Trimming took off 5 bases at V and 7 bases at J, with 21 bases between the two ends. Written as DNA, the CDR3 is TGTGCCAGCAGCCAAATAGCAGGAGGCGCAAGGAATGAGCAGTTCTTC. This codes for CASSQIAGGARNEQFF.

V gene TRBV28 combines with J gene TRBJ2-1; D remains ambiguous. The CDR3 runs 14 residues. Trimming removed 10 bases from V and 6 bases from J, with 19 bases in between. Germline values: CDR1 MDHEN, CDR2 SYDVKM. This CDR3 reads CATTQLPSSNEQFF. The CDR3 nucleotides are TGTGCCACCACCCAACTCCCGAGTTCCAATGAGCAGTTCTTC.

The chain links TRBV5-4 to TRBJ2-4; D possibly corresponds to TRBD2 (5 bases). V was clipped by 4 bases and J by 8 bases, with 13 bases between them. The CDR3 runs 13 residues. Germline values: CDR1 SGHNT, CDR2 YYREEE (reference sequence). In DNA form, the CDR3 reads TGTGCCAGCAGCCATGGGGAGCGGCACATTCAGTACTTC. It encodes CASSHGERHIQYF.

J is TRBJ1-3 and V is TRBV4-1; the D is unclear. The CDR3 is 15 amino acids. V lost 0 bases and J 4 bases, leaving 10 bases between the germline ends. Germline V gene data show CDR1 as MGHRA and CDR2 as YSYEKL. The CDR3 here is CASSQDAGKGNTIYF. In nucleotides, the CDR3 is TGCGCCAGCAGCCAAGATGCGGGGAAGGGAAACACCATATATTTT.

This sequence joins TRBV28 and TRBJ2-1, with TRBD2 matching over 14 bases. Germline trimming cut 5 bases from V and 3 bases from J; bases unmatched to any gene: 6. Germline CDR1 reads MDHEN; CDR2 reads SYDVKM. This CDR3 has 17 residues. The CDR3 is CASSPTSGRARYNEQFF. As DNA, the CDR3 is TGTGCCAGCAGTCCGACTAGCGGGAGGGCTCGCTACAATGAGCAGTTCTTC. The whole variable domain, remainder taken from reference TRBV28 and TRBJ2-1, is DVKVTQSSRYLVKRTGEKVFLECVQDMDHENMFWYRQDPGLGLRLIYFSYDVKMKEKGDIPEGYSVSREKKERFSLILESASTNQTSMYLCASSPTSGRARYNEQFFGPGTRLTVL.

As concerns this clone: Within the sample, other DNA sequences also encode this same CDR3. The chain combines TRBV19 with TRBJ1-5, with 9 positions matching TRBD1. V lost 6 bases to trimming and J lost 0 bases; unmatched junction nucleotides: 3. CDR3 length: 15 amino acids. Germline loops: CDR1 LNHDA, CDR2 SQIVND (reference sequence). CDR3 coding DNA: TGTGCCAGTAGCAGACAGGGGGATAGCAATCAGCCCCAGCATTTT. Residues: CASSRQGDSNQPQHF.

The rearrangement joins TRBV5-1 to TRBJ1-2; no reliable D call. V lost 0 bases, J lost 7 bases, and 13 bases lay in between. CDR1 SGHRS and CDR2 YFSETQ come from the germline V gene. The CDR3 contains 14 residues. The CDR3 DNA reads TGCGCCAGCAGCTTGGATAGCCCCAGCGGTGGCTACACCTTC. Translated: CASSLDSPSGGYTF.

The chain employs TRBV7-9 and TRBJ1-1; no clear D gene. The length of the CDR3 is 16 residues. Per the germline V gene, CDR1 is SEHNR and CDR2 is FQNEAQ (reference sequence). Trimming took off 5 bases at V and 0 bases at J, with 16 bases between the two ends. The CDR3 DNA is TGTGCCAGCAGCCAACCCCGGACGGGAATGAACACTGAAGCTTTCTTT. It specifies CASSQPRTGMNTEAFF.

The chain joins TRBV28 to TRBJ2-7; TRBD2 matches at 8 bases. The CDR3 runs 14 residues. Germline CDR1 reads MDHEN; CDR2 reads SYDVKM. Trimming took 1 base from V and 6 from J; bases not matched to a gene: 5. CDR3 sequence: CASSLSSGSTEQYF. The CDR3, as DNA: TGTGCCAGCAGTTTATCCAGCGGGAGTACCGAGCAGTACTTC.

V and J are TRBV6-6 and TRBJ1-5; D not certain. Trimming left V 6 bases short and J 0 bases short, with 6 bases between. The CDR3 loop spans 13 amino acids. CDR1 is MNHNY, CDR2 SVGAGI, per germline (reference sequence). The CDR3 protein is CASRLVSNQPQHF. For the CDR3, the DNA is TGTGCCAGCAGACTCGTTAGCAATCAGCCCCAGCATTTT.

CDR3 region: CASSPDVRGGETQYF. The DNA for the CDR3 is TGTGCCAGCAGCCCGGACGTCAGGGGAGGAGAGACCCAGTACTTC. The J gene is TRBJ2-5, the V gene TRBV5-4; D tentatively fits TRBD1 or TRBD2 (6 bases each). The CDR3 sequence is 15 residues long. Trimming took 4 bases from V and 4 from J, leaving 17 bases between them. CDR1 and CDR2 from the germline V gene are SGHNT and YYREEE (reference sequence).

The V and J genes are TRBV4-1 and TRBJ2-1; 9 bases are shared with TRBD2. The junction had 6 bases not matched to a gene; V was cut back by 0 bases and J by 6 bases. Germline CDR1 MGHRA, CDR2 YSYEKL. This CDR3 comprises 16 residues. The CDR3 nucleotides read TGCGCCAGCAGCCAAGATGTTAGCGGGAGAATCAATGAGCAGTTCTTC. It yields the protein CASSQDVSGRINEQFF.

As to this clone: The same CDR3 arises from other DNA sequences in this sample as well. The DNA of the CDR3 is TGTGCCAGCAGCCCCCGGGACAGGGGAGGTGGAAACACCATATATTTT. This sequence encodes CASSPRDRGGGNTIYF. This chain links TRBV5-6 with TRBJ1-3, with 10 bases identical to TRBD1. The CDR3 runs to 16 residues. Germline V lookup: CDR1 SGHDT, CDR2 YYEEEE. Losses at the gene ends were 4 bases for V and 3 bases for J; bases not matched to a gene: 7.

The chain joins TRBV4-2 to TRBJ2-5; D is uncertain. The V end was cut by 0 bases, the J end by 5 bases, with 10 bases between. The CDR3 runs to 14 residues. Germline-derived CDR1 and CDR2 are LGHNA and YNFKEQ. In DNA, the CDR3 is TGTGCCAGCAGCCAAGAAGGTTGGGCGGAGACCCAGTACTTC. Protein: CASSQEGWAETQYF.

The count of this clone is one. This chain joins TRBV5-1 and TRBJ2-1; D is ambiguous. The V end lost 0 bases, the J end lost 6 bases, and 10 bases lay between the germline ends. Germline values: CDR1 SGHRS, CDR2 YFSETQ. This CDR3 spans 14 amino acids. The CDR3 DNA follows: TGCGCCAGCAGCTTGGACGCGACCGGCAATGAGCAGTTCTTC. Translating gives CASSLDATGNEQFF.